This TCR beta chain was identified in a study of glioma-infiltrating T cells listed by TCRdb under 2016. About the study as a whole: Glioma tissue, non-neoplastic brain tissue and matched peripheral blood mononuclear cells were used as sources from which TCR alpha- and beta-chain repertoires were sequenced. Three low-grade glioma patients, seven to nine primary glioblastoma patients, and three non-glioma patients who contributed non-neoplastic brain tissue made up the paired cohort. Each tissue-infiltrating repertoire was compared with the same patient's peripheral blood repertoire to measure divergence between tissue and blood T-cell populations.

This clonotype has ten or more counts. The specificity of this receptor is unknown. Base qualities are not at hand, and no much larger clone is one base apart. The iRepertoire nested amplicon-rescue multiplex PCR (arm-PCR) platform was used to amplify TCR alpha and beta CDR3 regions from RNA. The input for one-step reverse transcription and amplification was about 100-450 ng of tissue mRNA or PBMC total RNA. Following bead purification, Illumina adapters were added by a secondary multiplex PCR, and the libraries were gel-purified between 200 and 400 bp. Libraries carried internal 6-nucleotide barcodes used for demultiplexing. Sequencing of the libraries was done on an Illumina MiSeq using 2x220 or 2x250 nucleotide paired-end reads. The study's processing was this. Paired reads were merged using FLASH 1.2.11 and were aligned to the GRCh37 human genome using BWA-MEM, after which TRA and TRB reads were extracted. For V and J assignment, an IMGT-derived reference of cassette sequences and CDR3 motifs that included pseudogenes was used. Three-frame translation of reads was performed, and productive CDR3s were defined as those with a C...FGXG motif and no stop codons. A clonotype was defined as a unique combination of a V-J cassette pair and a CDR3 amino acid sequence. Hamming distance filtering was applied to reads, with thresholds set by the sequence error rate of each sample in mapped regions. TCRdb trimmed public reads at Q25 via fastp, called clones via MiXCR and kept in-frame beta chains. A single entry per CDR3 protein holds the most common genes and DNA from its merged rows. The V and J calls and clone size come from TCRdb's table, not from the authors' own analysis. The sample records about 180,000 distinct CDR3 sequences, under 55% of which are singletons. The ten most abundant clones make up around 5.2% of the sample.

Germline trimming amounts to 10 bases on V and 4 bases on J, with 7 as the count of junction bases outside the gene matches. As encoded in the germline V gene (reference sequence), CDR1 is LNHDA while CDR2 is SQIVND. From the cysteine up to the phenylalanine, the CDR3 has a length of 13 residues. Just the 39-base CDR3 DNA is kept, in frame starting at base 1. On the study overall, not on this receptor specifically: Very few CDR3 sequences were found to be shared between tissue and blood, and this scarcity was attributed to high CDR3 diversity and limited sampling. The group comparisons were based on small numbers of patients: three non-neoplastic, three low-grade glioma and several glioblastoma patients. VJ-independent divergence between tissue and blood was found to be below expectation in non-neoplastic patients but above expectation in all gliomas, particularly low-grade gliomas.

The sequenced sample consisted of glioma tissue, nonneoplastic brain tissue, or PBMCs (not recorded which). The sequence joins TRBV19 to TRBJ2-7, with 10 middle bases fitting TRBD2. The origin of this receptor is a human donor with low-grade glioma or glioblastoma, undergoing nonglioma brain surgery, or in good health (not recorded which). The CDR3 region: CATSAGGRYEQYF. At the DNA level, the sequence is TGTGCCACCTCAGCGGGAGGGAGGTACGAGCAGTACTTC.